The clone carrying this T cell receptor beta chain showed up just a few times. Its antigen is undetermined. In a library made to pick up alpha chains, this beta chain is a stray read with a size that means little. The data belong to a study of spatial heterogeneity in lung cancer. Study at large: Within raw reads, each unique TCR and UMI combination appeared on average more than ten times.

One entry per CDR3 protein results from TCRdb running MiXCR on the 5' RACE reads. The table has about 7,800 distinct CDR3 sequences, around 8% seen once. The study, taken as a whole, reports: Coverage of tumor T cells, by estimate, reached 6% to 8% for alpha chains and about 12% for beta chains. Mutation counts in tumors were tracked by counts of expanded intratumoral alpha and beta TCRs.

Time point here: sample taken at primary tumor resection. Around 70 TRACERx patients with early, untreated non-small cell lung cancer donated samples. The specimen comprised lung tumor tissue, sampled at surgery. This sequence was found in a male donor with early-stage non-small cell lung cancer.

The DNA for the CDR3 is TGTGCCAGCAGTTACTCGTGGACTACTCTTGTCCAAGAGACCCAGTACTTC. Translation gives CASSYSWTTLVQETQYF. The chain recombines TRBV6-6 with TRBJ2-5; D possibly corresponds to TRBD2 (6 bases). From germline, CDR1 is MNHNY and CDR2 SVGAGI (reference sequence). This CDR3 contains 17 residues. The germline V and J ends were trimmed by 0 bases and 1 base, with 15 bases remaining between them.